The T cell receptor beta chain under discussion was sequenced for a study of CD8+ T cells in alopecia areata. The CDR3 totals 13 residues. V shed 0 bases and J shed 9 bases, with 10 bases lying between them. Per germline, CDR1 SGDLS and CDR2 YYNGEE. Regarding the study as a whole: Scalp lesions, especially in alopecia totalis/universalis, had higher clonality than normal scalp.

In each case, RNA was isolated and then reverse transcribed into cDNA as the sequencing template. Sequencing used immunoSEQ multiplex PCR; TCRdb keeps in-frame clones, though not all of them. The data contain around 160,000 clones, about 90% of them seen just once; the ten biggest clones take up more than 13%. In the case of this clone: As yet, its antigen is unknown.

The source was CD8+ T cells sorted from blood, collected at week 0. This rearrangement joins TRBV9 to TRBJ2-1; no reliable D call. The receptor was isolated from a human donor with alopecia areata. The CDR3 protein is CASSVALDLEQFF. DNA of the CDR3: TGTGCCAGCAGCGTAGCCCTGGATCTTGAGCAGTTCTTC.